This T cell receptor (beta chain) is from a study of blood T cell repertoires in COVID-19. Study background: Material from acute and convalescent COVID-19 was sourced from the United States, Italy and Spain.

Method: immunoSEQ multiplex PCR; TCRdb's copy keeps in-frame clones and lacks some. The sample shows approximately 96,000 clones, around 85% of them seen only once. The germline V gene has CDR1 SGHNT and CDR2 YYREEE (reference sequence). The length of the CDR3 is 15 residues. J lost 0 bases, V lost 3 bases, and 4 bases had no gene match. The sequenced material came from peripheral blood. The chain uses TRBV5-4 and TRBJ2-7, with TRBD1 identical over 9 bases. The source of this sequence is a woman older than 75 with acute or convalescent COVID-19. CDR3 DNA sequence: TGTGCCAGCAGCTCCGGACAGGGGTTCTCCTACGAGCAGTACTTC. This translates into CASSSGQGFSYEQYF.